The present T cell receptor beta chain was sequenced within a study of blood T cell repertoires in COVID-19. Overall study: Acute and convalescent COVID-19 samples came from the United States, Italy and Spain.

From germline, CDR1 is MNHEY and CDR2 SVGAGI. The V gene end was trimmed by 2 bases and the J gene end by 7 bases; junction bases not matched to a gene: 1. There are 12 residues in the CDR3. Measured with immunoSEQ multiplex PCR; TCRdb has only the in-frame clones, and not every one. The sample shows roughly 120,000 clones, roughly 84% of them seen only once. The sequenced sample was peripheral blood. The source is a woman older than 75 with active or convalescent COVID-19. The V gene is TRBV6-5, the J gene TRBJ1-1; 7 bases are a match to TRBD1. CDR3 sequence (DNA): TGTGCCAGCAGTTACGGGACAGATGAAGCTTTCTTT. It yields the protein CASSYGTDEAFF.